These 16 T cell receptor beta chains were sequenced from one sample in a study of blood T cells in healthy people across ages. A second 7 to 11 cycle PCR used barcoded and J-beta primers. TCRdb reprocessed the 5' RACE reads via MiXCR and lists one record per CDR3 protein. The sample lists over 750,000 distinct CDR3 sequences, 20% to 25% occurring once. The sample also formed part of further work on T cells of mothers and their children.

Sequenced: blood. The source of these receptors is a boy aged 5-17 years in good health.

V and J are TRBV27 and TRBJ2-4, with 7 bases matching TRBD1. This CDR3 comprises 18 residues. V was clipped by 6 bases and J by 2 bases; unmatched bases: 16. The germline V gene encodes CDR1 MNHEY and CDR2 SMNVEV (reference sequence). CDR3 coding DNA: TGTGCCAGCAGACTGACAGGGTTTGAAGAGATATCCAAAAACATTCAGTACTTC. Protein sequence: CASRLTGFEEISKNIQYF.

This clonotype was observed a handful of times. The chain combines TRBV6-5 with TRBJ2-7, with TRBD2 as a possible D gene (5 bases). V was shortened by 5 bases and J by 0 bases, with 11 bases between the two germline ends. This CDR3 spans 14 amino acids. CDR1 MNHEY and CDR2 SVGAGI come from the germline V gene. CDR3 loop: CASSTPGLSYEQYF. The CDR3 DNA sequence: TGTGCCAGCAGTACCCCAGGACTCTCCTACGAGCAGTACTTC.

The CDR3 protein is CASSFFAWGEPGETQYF. Here the CDR3 DNA reads TGTGCCAGCAGCTTTTTCGCCTGGGGTGAACCTGGGGAGACCCAGTACTTC. This chain joins TRBV7-8 and TRBJ2-5; D unresolved. CDR3 length: 17 residues. Germline CDR1 and CDR2: SGHVS and FQNEAQ. V was shortened by 3 bases and J by 5 bases, with 22 bases between the two germline ends.

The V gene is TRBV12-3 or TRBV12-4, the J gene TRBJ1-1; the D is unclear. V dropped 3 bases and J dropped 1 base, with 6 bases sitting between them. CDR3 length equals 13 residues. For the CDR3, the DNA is TGTGCCAGCAGTTTGGCGTCGAACACTGAAGCTTTCTTT. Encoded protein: CASSLASNTEAFF.

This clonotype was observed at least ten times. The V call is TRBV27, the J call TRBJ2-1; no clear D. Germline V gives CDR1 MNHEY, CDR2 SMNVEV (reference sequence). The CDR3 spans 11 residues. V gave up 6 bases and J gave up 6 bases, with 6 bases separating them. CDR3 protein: CASSLLNEQFF. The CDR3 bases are TGTGCCAGCAGCTTACTCAATGAGCAGTTCTTC.

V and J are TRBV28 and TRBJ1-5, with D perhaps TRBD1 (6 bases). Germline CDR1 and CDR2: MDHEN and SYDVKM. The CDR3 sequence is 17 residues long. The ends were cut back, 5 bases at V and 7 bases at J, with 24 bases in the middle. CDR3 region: CASSLYQTRGHEQPQHF. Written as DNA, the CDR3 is TGTGCCAGCAGTCTGTACCAAACTCGGGGGCATGAACAGCCCCAGCATTTT. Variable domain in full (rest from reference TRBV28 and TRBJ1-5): DVKVTQSSRYLVKRTGEKVFLECVQDMDHENMFWYRQDPGLGLRLIYFSYDVKMKEKGDIPEGYSVSREKKERFSLILESASTNQTSMYLCASSLYQTRGHEQPQHFGDGTRLSIL.

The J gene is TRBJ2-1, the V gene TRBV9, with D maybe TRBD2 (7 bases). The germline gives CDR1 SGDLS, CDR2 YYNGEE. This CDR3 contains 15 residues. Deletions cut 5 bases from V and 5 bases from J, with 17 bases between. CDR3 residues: CASSSIGGDDNEQFF. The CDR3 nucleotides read TGTGCCAGCAGTTCTATAGGGGGGGACGACAATGAGCAGTTCTTC. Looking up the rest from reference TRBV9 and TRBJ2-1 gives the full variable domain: DSGVTQTPKHLITATGQRVTLRCSPRSGDLSVYWYQQSLDQGLQFLIQYYNGEERAKGNILERFSAQQFPDLHSELNLSSLELGDSALYFCASSSIGGDDNEQFFGPGTRLTVL.

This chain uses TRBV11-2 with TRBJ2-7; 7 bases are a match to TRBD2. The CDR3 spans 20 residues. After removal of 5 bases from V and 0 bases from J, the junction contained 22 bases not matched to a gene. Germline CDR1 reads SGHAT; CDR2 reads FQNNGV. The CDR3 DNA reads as TGTGCCAGCAGCCGAGGGTGGTCAGGGAGGGGACTGACCTCCTCCTACGAGCAGTACTTC. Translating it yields CASSRGWSGRGLTSSYEQYF.

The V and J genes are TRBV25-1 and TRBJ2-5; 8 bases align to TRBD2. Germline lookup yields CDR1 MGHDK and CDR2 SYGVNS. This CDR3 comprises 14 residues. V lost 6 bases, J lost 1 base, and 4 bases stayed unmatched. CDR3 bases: TGTGCCAGCAGCCCACTAGCGGTCCAAGAGACCCAGTACTTC. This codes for CASSPLAVQETQYF.

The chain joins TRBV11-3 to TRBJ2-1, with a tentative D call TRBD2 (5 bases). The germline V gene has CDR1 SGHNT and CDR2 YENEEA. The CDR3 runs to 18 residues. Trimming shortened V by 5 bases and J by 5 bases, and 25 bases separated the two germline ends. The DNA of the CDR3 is TGTGCCAGCAGCCAAAGAAATGTAGACTACCTATATGACAATGAGCAGTTCTTC. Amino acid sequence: CASSQRNVDYLYDNEQFF.

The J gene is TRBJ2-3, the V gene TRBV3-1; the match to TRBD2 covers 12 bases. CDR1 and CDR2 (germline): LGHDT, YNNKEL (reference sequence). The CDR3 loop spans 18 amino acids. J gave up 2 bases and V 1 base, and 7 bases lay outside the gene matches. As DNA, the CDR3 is TGTGCCAGCAGCCAAGGGACTAGCGGGAATATCGTCACAGATACGCAGTATTTT. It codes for CASSQGTSGNIVTDTQYF.

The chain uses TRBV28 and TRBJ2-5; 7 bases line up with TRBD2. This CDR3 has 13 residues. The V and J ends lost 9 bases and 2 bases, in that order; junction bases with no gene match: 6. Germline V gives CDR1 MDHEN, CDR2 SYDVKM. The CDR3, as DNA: TGTGCCAGTCTGGGACTACTACAAGAGACCCAGTACTTC. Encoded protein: CASLGLLQETQYF. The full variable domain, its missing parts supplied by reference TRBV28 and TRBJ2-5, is DVKVTQSSRYLVKRTGEKVFLECVQDMDHENMFWYRQDPGLGLRLIYFSYDVKMKEKGDIPEGYSVSREKKERFSLILESASTNQTSMYLCASLGLLQETQYFGPGTRLLVL.

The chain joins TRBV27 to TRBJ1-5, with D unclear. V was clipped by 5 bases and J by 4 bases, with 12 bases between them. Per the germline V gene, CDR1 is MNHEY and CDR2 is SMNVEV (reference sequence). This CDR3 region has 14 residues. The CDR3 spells CASSPNYRNQPQHF. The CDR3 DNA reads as TGTGCCAGCAGTCCCAATTACAGAAATCAGCCCCAGCATTTT.

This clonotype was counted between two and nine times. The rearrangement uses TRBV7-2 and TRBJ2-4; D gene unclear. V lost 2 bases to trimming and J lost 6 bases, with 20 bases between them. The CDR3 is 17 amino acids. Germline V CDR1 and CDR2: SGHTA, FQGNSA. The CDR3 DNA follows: TGTGCCAGCAGCTTAAGTTCCGCTCTCAGTGGGGTAAACATTCAGTACTTC. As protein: CASSLSSALSGVNIQYF.

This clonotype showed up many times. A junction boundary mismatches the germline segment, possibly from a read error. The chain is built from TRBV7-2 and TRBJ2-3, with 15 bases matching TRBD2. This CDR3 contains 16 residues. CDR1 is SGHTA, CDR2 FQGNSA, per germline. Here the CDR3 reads CASSSGLAGGTDTQYF. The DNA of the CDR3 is TGTGCTAGCAGCTCGGGACTAGCGGGAGGAACAGATACGCAGTATTTT.

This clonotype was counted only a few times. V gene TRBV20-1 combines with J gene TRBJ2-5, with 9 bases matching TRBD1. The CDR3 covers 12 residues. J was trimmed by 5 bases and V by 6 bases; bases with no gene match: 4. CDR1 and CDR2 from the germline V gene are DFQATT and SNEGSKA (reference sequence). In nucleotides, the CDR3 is TGCAGTGCGGGACAGGGATGGGAGACCCAGTACTTC. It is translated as CSAGQGWETQYF.